A selection of T cell receptor beta chains follows, all from one sample in a study of cytomegalovirus exposure and HLA in healthy donors. TCRdb's table, derived via immunoSEQ multiplex PCR, lists solely in-frame clones and lacks some. There are about 81,000 clones in the sample; 77% occur only once, and more than 2.5% lies in the top ten. The material sequenced was PBMCs. Receptors were obtained from a man aged 45-65 years in good health and CMV-seropositive. Each CDR3 is given with its conserved first and last residue. The order of the fields is D gene, J gene, V gene, clone size, CDR3 protein, CDR3 DNA. D genes are given only for firm matches. The size entry is marked missing in some rows and otherwise reads once, few, many or a size class.

TRBD2	TRBJ2-7	TRBV6-6	.	CASSPAGAYEQYF	TGTGCCAGCAGCCCGGCGGGAGCATACGAGCAGTACTTC
TRBD1	TRBJ2-7	TRBV5-1	.	CASDQGDGTNEQYF	TGCGCCAGCGACCAGGGGGATGGAACAAACGAGCAGTACTTC
.	TRBJ2-1	TRBV15	.	CATSRDRAYNEQFF	TGTGCCACCAGCAGAGACAGGGCCTACAATGAGCAGTTCTTC
TRBD1	TRBJ2-7	TRBV6-5	.	CASSYGTGSSYEQYF	TGTGCCAGCAGTTACGGGACAGGGAGTTCCTACGAGCAGTACTTC
TRBD1	TRBJ1-1	TRBV30	.	CAWGQGGTEAFF	TGTGCCTGGGGACAGGGCGGCACTGAAGCTTTCTTT
.	TRBJ2-7	TRBV7-6	.	CASSLAGGEQYF	TGTGCCAGCAGCTTAGCGGGAGGCGAGCAGTACTTC
TRBD2	TRBJ2-2	TRBV27	.	CASSFLGGVRDGGELFF	TGTGCCAGCAGTTTCCTCGGGGGGGTGAGGGATGGCGGGGAGCTGTTTTTT
.	TRBJ1-5	TRBV6-6	.	CASRTGNSNQPQHF	TGTGCCAGCAGGACAGGAAATAGCAATCAGCCCCAGCATTTT
TRBD2	TRBJ2-3	TRBV14	.	CASSQDEAGLTDTQYF	TGTGCCAGCAGCCAAGATGAAGCGGGGTTAACAGATACGCAGTATTTT
TRBD2	TRBJ2-7	TRBV10-1	few	CASSESFSGSSYEQYF	TGCGCCAGCAGTGAGTCGTTTAGCGGGAGCTCCTACGAGCAGTACTTC
TRBD1	TRBJ2-7	TRBV7-9	.	CSSSLEAGGAYEQYF	TGTTCCAGCAGCTTAGAGGCAGGGGGAGCCTACGAGCAGTACTTC
.	TRBJ2-3	TRBV6-6	few	CASNDRRDTQYF	TGTGCCAGCAACGACAGGAGAGATACGCAGTATTTT
.	TRBJ2-3	TRBV7-9	.	CASSSPGETDTQYF	TGTGCCAGCAGCTCTCCGGGAGAGACAGATACGCAGTATTTT
.	TRBJ1-2	TRBV5-4	.	CASSFRAGENGYTF	TGTGCCAGCAGCTTCAGGGCAGGGGAGAATGGCTACACCTTC
TRBD1	TRBJ2-7	TRBV7-9	.	CSSSNRQGADF	TGTTCCAGCAGCAATCGACAGGGGGCGGACTTC
TRBD2	TRBJ2-7	TRBV5-1	.	CASSPGGTSGYEQYF	TGCGCCAGCAGCCCGGGGGGGACTAGCGGCTACGAGCAGTACTTC
.	TRBJ1-5	TRBV7-9	once	CASSSTLLLPGVEQPQHF	TGTGCCAGCAGTTCGACACTATTACTACCGGGGGTAGAGCAGCCCCAGCATTTT
.	TRBJ1-1	TRBV7-9	.	CSSSRQPNTEAFF	TGTTCCAGCAGCCGACAGCCGAACACTGAAGCTTTCTTT
TRBD1	TRBJ1-1	TRBV19	.	CASKLAGGTEAFF	TGTGCCAGTAAGTTGGCAGGGGGCACTGAAGCTTTCTTT
.	TRBJ2-6	TRBV27	few	CASSLRGYSSSGANVLTF	TGTGCCAGCAGTTTAAGGGGTTACTCCAGCTCTGGGGCCAACGTCCTGACTTTC
TRBD2	TRBJ2-1	TRBV10-3	.	CAIRGGRSDNEQFF	TGTGCCATCAGGGGCGGGAGATCGGACAATGAGCAGTTCTTC
TRBD1	TRBJ1-5	TRBV5-1	once	CASSQGAGNQPQHF	TGCGCCAGCAGCCAGGGGGCTGGCAATCAGCCCCAGCATTTT
TRBD2	TRBJ2-7	TRBV27	.	CASSSGLAGAGYEQYF	TGTGCCAGCAGTTCGGGACTAGCGGGAGCCGGGTACGAGCAGTACTTC
.	TRBJ1-2	TRBV5-1	few	CASSLAGDYGYTF	TGCGCCAGCAGCTTGGCGGGGGACTATGGCTACACCTTC
.	TRBJ2-4	TRBV27	.	CASSFRATAKNSQYF	TGTGCCAGCAGTTTTCGAGCGACAGCCAAAAACAGTCAGTACTTC
TRBD2	TRBJ2-5	TRBV14	.	CASSQSSGSLYPVTQYF	TGTGCCAGCAGCCAATCGAGCGGGAGTCTTTACCCCGTGACCCAGTACTTC
.	TRBJ2-7	TRBV6-5	.	CASEEGSYEQYF	TGTGCCAGCGAGGAGGGGTCGTACGAGCAGTACTTC
.	TRBJ2-3	TRBV6-4	.	CASSDQAGTTDTQYF	TGTGCCAGCAGTGATCAAGCGGGCACCACAGATACGCAGTATTTT
.	TRBJ1-1	TRBV6-4	few	CASSDSDRNTEAFF	TGTGCCAGCAGTGACTCTGACAGAAACACTGAAGCTTTCTTT
.	TRBJ1-5	TRBV5-1	.	CASSLGQNQPQHF	TGCGCCAGCAGCTTGGGGCAAAATCAGCCCCAGCATTTT
TRBD2	TRBJ2-7	TRBV11-3	.	CASSAGGRHSSYEQYF	TGTGCCAGCAGCGCGGGAGGGCGACATAGCTCCTACGAGCAGTACTTC
TRBD2	TRBJ2-1	TRBV7-9	.	CASSLGKSGRLVIYEQFF	TGTGCCAGCAGCCTAGGAAAGAGCGGGAGACTTGTAATCTATGAGCAGTTCTTC
TRBD2	TRBJ2-1	TRBV7-2	.	CASGPGLAGSYNEQFF	TGTGCCAGCGGCCCCGGGCTAGCGGGCTCCTACAATGAGCAGTTCTTC
TRBD2	TRBJ2-3	TRBV11-3	.	CASSLEGTKGWDTQYF	TGTGCCAGCAGCTTAGAAGGGACTAAGGGTTGGGATACGCAGTATTTT
TRBD1	TRBJ1-1	TRBV7-8	.	CASRAGGAEAFF	TGTGCCAGCAGAGCAGGGGGCGCTGAAGCTTTCTTT
TRBD1	TRBJ2-7	TRBV18	medium-sized	CASSPSTGGEQYF	TGTGCCAGCTCACCCTCGACAGGGGGCGAGCAGTACTTC
.	TRBJ2-1	TRBV27	.	CASSLYGDWRNEQFF	TGTGCCAGCAGTTTGTATGGCGACTGGCGCAATGAGCAGTTCTTC
TRBD1	TRBJ1-2	TRBV5-6	.	CASRLDRAYGYTF	TGTGCCAGCAGACTGGACAGGGCCTATGGCTACACCTTC
TRBD2	TRBJ2-7	TRBV10-3	.	CAISESMVRGFSYEQYF	TGTGCCATCAGTGAGTCGATGGTGCGGGGGTTTTCCTACGAGCAGTACTTC
TRBD2	TRBJ2-1	TRBV18	.	CASSPGIAGVDEQFF	TGTGCCAGCTCACCAGGAATAGCGGGAGTCGACGAGCAGTTCTTC
.	TRBJ2-7	TRBV5-1	.	CASSPFGTTGNLYEQYF	TGCGCCAGCAGCCCTTTCGGGACAACAGGGAACCTATACGAGCAGTACTTC
.	TRBJ1-3	TRBV19	.	CASSIRGAGGNTIYF	TGTGCCAGTAGTATCCGGGGGGCAGGTGGAAACACCATATATTTT
TRBD2	TRBJ2-3	TRBV6-1	.	CASSETSGRPSTDTQYF	TGTGCCAGCAGTGAAACTAGCGGGAGACCCAGCACAGATACGCAGTATTTT
.	TRBJ2-3	TRBV29-1	few	CSVLFGSLSTDTQYF	TGCAGCGTTCTGTTTGGGAGCCTTAGCACAGATACGCAGTATTTT
.	TRBJ2-3	TRBV7-2	.	CASSLGLEETDTQYF	TGTGCCAGCAGCTTGGGGCTAGAGGAAACAGATACGCAGTATTTT
.	TRBJ2-1	TRBV5-1	.	CASSGDFSGSYNEQFF	TGCGCCAGCAGCGGGGACTTTAGCGGCTCCTACAATGAGCAGTTCTTC
.	TRBJ2-1	TRBV2	.	CASSEALVYNEQFF	TGTGCCAGCAGTGAAGCCCTAGTTTACAATGAGCAGTTCTTC
.	TRBJ1-2	TRBV11-1	.	CASSLNRGGYGYTF	TGTGCCAGCAGCTTAAATCGGGGTGGCTATGGCTACACCTTC
.	TRBJ2-5	TRBV11-3	.	CASTAGEPQETQYF	TGTGCCAGCACCGCAGGGGAGCCCCAAGAGACCCAGTACTTC
TRBD1	TRBJ1-2	TRBV18	once	CASSSDRVGYGYTF	TGTGCCAGCTCATCGGACAGGGTTGGCTATGGCTACACCTTC
.	TRBJ1-1	TRBV4-2	.	CASSQNPSGGMNTEAFF	TGTGCCAGCAGCCAGAATCCCTCCGGGGGGATGAACACTGAAGCTTTCTTT
.	TRBJ1-2	TRBV7-3	.	CASSLLPREVNGYTF	TGTGCCAGCAGCTTATTGCCCAGGGAAGTGAATGGCTACACCTTC
.	TRBJ2-7	TRBV6-6	.	CASSWGGAEGEQYF	TGTGCCAGCAGTTGGGGGGGGGCGGAAGGCGAGCAGTACTTC
TRBD2	TRBJ2-7	TRBV19	.	CASRKSTGGRGDEQYF	TGTGCCAGTAGGAAGTCGACCGGCGGGAGAGGAGACGAGCAGTACTTC